This T cell receptor (beta chain) comes out of a study of cytomegalovirus exposure and HLA in healthy donors. Sequencing was performed with immunoSEQ multiplex PCR; in TCRdb, only in-frame clones are kept and a portion is missing. The sample lists about 330,000 clones, roughly nine tenths seen once, with about 1.2% in the top ten. The V end was cut by 10 bases, the J end by 0 bases, with 25 bases between. The germline V gene has CDR1 SNHLY and CDR2 FYNNEI. The CDR3 length is 18 residues. The sequenced material came from PBMCs. The chain uses TRBV2 and TRBJ1-5; unclear D gene. This receptor was identified in a woman aged 25 to 39 in good health and CMV-seropositive. CDR3 nucleotides: TGTGCCAACCCACAAAACTCACACGGATCCAGTAGCAATCAGCCCCAGCATTTT. This translates into CANPQNSHGSSSNQPQHF.